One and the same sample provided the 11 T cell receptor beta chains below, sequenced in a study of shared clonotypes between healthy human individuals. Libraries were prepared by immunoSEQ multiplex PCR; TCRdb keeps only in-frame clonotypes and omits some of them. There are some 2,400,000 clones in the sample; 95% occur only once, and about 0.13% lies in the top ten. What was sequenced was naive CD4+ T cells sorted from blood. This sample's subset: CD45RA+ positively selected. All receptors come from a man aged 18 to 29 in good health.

The CDR3 DNA is TGTGCCAGCAGCTTGTCGGCGGGGGAAATCAATGAGCAGTTCTTC. Translated, it gives CASSLSAGEINEQFF. The chain recombines TRBV7-2 with TRBJ2-1, with TRBD2 matching 7 bases. The germline V gene has CDR1 SGHTA and CDR2 FQGNSA. V gave up 3 bases and J gave up 6 bases; unmatched junction bases: 8. This CDR3 comprises 15 residues.

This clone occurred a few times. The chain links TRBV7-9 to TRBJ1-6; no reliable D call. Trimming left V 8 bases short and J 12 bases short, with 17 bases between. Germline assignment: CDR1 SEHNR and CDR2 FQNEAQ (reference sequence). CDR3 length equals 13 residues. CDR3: CASGQMKGGPLHF. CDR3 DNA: TGTGCCAGCGGGCAAATGAAGGGTGGACCCCTCCACTTT.

The CDR3 sequence: CASSLQTGLAGNTIYF. The CDR3 region has the DNA TGTGCCAGCAGCTTGCAGACAGGGCTTGCTGGAAACACCATATATTTT. The rearrangement joins TRBV7-2 to TRBJ1-3; 7 positions match TRBD1. The CDR3 totals 16 residues. CDR1 is SGHTA and CDR2 is FQGNSA in the germline V gene. Trimming at V came to 3 bases and at J to 2 bases, leaving 7 bases not matched to a gene.

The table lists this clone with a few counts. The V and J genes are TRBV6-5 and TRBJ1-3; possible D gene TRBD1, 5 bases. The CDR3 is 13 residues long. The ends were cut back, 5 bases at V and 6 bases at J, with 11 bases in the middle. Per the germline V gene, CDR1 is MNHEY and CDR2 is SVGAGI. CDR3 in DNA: TGTGCCAGCAGTCGCGGGACTCCAAACACCATATATTTT. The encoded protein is CASSRGTPNTIYF.

The DNA for the CDR3 is TGTGCCAGCAGTCCCTTCAGGGGTGGCTATGGCTACACCTTC. The encoded protein is CASSPFRGGYGYTF. The chain uses TRBV6-5 and TRBJ1-2, with D perhaps matching TRBD1 (6 bases). Trimming stripped 5 bases from V and 4 bases from J, with 14 bases between. From germline, CDR1 is MNHEY and CDR2 SVGAGI. The length of the CDR3 is 14 residues.

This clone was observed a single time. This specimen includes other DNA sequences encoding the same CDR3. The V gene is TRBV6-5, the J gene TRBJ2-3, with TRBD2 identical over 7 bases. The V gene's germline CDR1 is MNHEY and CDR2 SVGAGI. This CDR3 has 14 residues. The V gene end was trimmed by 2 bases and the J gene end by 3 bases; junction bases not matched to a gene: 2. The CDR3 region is CASSYGGGTDTQYF. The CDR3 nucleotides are TGTGCCAGCAGTTACGGGGGAGGGACAGATACGCAGTATTTT.

The CDR3 loop is CASRKGQGAQEQFF. The CDR3 DNA reads as TGTGCCAGCAGGAAGGGACAGGGGGCTCAAGAGCAGTTCTTC. V gene TRBV2 combines with J gene TRBJ2-1, with 12 bases identical to TRBD1. Germline V lookup: CDR1 SNHLY, CDR2 FYNNEI. V lost 6 bases, J lost 10 bases, and 7 bases stayed unmatched. This CDR3 has 14 residues.

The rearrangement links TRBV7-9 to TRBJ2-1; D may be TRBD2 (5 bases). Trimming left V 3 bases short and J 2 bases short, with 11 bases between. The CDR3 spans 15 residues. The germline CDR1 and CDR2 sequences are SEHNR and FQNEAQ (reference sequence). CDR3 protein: CASSFYRGTYNEQFF. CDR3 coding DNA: TGTGCCAGCAGCTTTTACCGGGGAACCTACAATGAGCAGTTCTTC.

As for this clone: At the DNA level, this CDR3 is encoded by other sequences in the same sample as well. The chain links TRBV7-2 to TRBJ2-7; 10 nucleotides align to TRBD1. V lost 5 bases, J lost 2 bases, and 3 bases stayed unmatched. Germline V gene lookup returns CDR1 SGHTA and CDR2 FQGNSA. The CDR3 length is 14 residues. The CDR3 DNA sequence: TGTGCCAGCAGCCGGGACAGGGGTCCCTACGAGCAGTACTTC. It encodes CASSRDRGPYEQYF.

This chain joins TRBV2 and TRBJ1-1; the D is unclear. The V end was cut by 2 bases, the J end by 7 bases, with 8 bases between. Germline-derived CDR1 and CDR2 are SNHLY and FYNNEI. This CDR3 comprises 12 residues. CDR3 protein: CASSETGGEAFF. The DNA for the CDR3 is TGTGCCAGCAGTGAAACGGGAGGTGAAGCTTTCTTT.

CDR3 protein: CATKPKIQPNSPLHF. Written as DNA, the CDR3 is TGTGCCACTAAACCAAAAATTCAACCTAATTCACCCCTCCACTTT. The genes are TRBV19 and TRBJ1-6, with unresolved D. This CDR3 comprises 15 residues. Germline loops: CDR1 LNHDA, CDR2 SQIVND (reference sequence). V lost 10 bases, J lost 6 bases, and 19 bases lay in between.